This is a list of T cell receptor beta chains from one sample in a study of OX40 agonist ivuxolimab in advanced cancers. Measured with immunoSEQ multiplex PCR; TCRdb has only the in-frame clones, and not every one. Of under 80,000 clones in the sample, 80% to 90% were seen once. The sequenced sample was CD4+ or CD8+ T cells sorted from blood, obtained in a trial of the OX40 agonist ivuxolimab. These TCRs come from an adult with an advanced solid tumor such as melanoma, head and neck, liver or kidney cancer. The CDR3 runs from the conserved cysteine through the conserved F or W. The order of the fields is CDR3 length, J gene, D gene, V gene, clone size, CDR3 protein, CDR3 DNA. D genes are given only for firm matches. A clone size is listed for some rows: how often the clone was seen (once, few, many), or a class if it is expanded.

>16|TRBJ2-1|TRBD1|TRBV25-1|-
CASSEGRGLAYNEQFF
TGTGCCAGCAGTGAGGGCAGGGGGCTTGCCTACAATGAGCAGTTCTTC
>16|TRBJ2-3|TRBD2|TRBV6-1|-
CASGGRLAGVGDTQYF
TGTGCCAGCGGTGGGAGGCTAGCGGGAGTGGGGGATACGCAGTATTTT
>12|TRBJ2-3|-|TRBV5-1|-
CASSLGGDTQYF
TGCGCCAGCAGCTTGGGAGGAGATACGCAGTATTTT
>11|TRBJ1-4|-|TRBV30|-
CAWSRNEKLFF
TGTGCCTGGAGCCGGAATGAAAAACTGTTTTTT
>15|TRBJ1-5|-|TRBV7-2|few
CASSLGPLSNQPQHF
TGTGCCAGCAGCTTGGGACCGCTTAGCAATCAGCCCCAGCATTTT
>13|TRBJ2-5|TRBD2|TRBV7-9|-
CGLSRGGLETQYF
TGTGGCTTGTCGCGGGGGGGCCTCGAGACCCAGTACTTC
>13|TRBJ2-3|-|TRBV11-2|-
CASSPGQPDTQYF
TGTGCCAGCAGCCCGGGCCAGCCAGATACGCAGTATTTT
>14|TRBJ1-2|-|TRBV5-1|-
CASRHRPADYGYTF
TGCGCCAGCAGACACAGGCCGGCGGACTATGGCTACACCTTC
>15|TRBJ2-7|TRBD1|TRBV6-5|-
CASSFRDRGRWEQYF
TGTGCCAGCAGCTTCCGGGACAGGGGGCGTTGGGAGCAGTACTTC
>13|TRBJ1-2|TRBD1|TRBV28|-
CASSSINRGGYTF
TGTGCCAGCAGTTCCATAAACAGGGGCGGCTACACCTTC
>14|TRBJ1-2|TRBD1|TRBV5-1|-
CASRTGTGTYGYTF
TGCGCCAGCAGAACGGGGACAGGGACCTATGGCTACACCTTC
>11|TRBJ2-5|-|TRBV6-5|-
CASRGVETQYF
TGTGCCAGCCGAGGGGTAGAGACCCAGTACTTC
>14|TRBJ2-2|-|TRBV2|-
CASTFARNTGELFF
TGTGCCAGCACTTTCGCTCGGAACACCGGGGAGCTGTTTTTT
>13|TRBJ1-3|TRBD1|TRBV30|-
CAWTRTGGNTIYF
TGTGCCTGGACCCGGACAGGGGGAAACACCATATATTTT
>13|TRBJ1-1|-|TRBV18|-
CASSPQGNTEAFF
TGTGCCAGCTCACCACAGGGGAACACTGAAGCTTTCTTT
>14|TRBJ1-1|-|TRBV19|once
CASKQAPGDTEAFF
TGTGCCAGTAAACAGGCGCCAGGGGACACTGAAGCTTTCTTT
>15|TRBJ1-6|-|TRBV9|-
CASSVDGQPDSPLHF
TGTGCCAGCAGCGTAGACGGACAGCCGGATTCACCCCTCCACTTT
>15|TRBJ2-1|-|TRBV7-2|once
CASSLVLTGLNEQFF
TGTGCCAGCAGCTTAGTACTAACGGGGCTTAATGAGCAGTTCTTC
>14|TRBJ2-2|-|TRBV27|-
CASSPDGFTGELFF
TGTGCCAGCAGTCCGGACGGATTCACCGGGGAGCTGTTTTTT
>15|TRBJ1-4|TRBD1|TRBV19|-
CASSIAGQGLEKLFF
TGTGCCAGTAGTATAGCGGGACAGGGTCTAGAAAAACTGTTTTTT
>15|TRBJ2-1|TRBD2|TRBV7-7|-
CASSLAGASYNEQFF
TGTGCTAGCAGCTTAGCGGGGGCCTCCTACAATGAGCAGTTCTTC
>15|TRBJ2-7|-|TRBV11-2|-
CASSPHDSYLYEQYF
TGTGCCAGCAGCCCTCATGACAGCTATCTCTACGAGCAGTACTTC
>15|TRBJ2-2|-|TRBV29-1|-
CSVEVLLANTGELFF
TGCAGCGTTGAAGTACTGTTGGCGAACACCGGGGAGCTGTTTTTT
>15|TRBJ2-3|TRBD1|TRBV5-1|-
CASSVQTGGPDTQYF
TGCGCCAGCAGTGTCCAAACAGGGGGCCCAGATACGCAGTATTTT
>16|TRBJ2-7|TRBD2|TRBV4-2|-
CASSQESGGRAYEQYF
TGTGCCAGCAGCCAAGAATCGGGCGGGAGGGCCTACGAGCAGTACTTC
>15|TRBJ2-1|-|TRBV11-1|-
CASSLDSYGGREQFF
TGTGCCAGCAGCTTAGATTCGTACGGGGGGCGTGAGCAGTTCTTC
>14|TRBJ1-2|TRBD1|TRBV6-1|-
CASPREGADYGYTF
TGTGCCAGCCCTAGGGAGGGGGCGGACTATGGCTACACCTTC
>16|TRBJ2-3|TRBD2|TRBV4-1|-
CASSQVTSGRTDTQYF
TGCGCCAGCAGCCAAGTGACTAGCGGGCGCACAGATACGCAGTATTTT
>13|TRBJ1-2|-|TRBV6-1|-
CASSPRLGRGYTF
TGTGCCAGCAGCCCCCGCCTGGGACGTGGCTACACCTTC
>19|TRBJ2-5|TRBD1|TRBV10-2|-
CASSEFHKPGQVLQETQYF
TGCGCCAGCAGTGAGTTCCATAAACCGGGACAGGTACTCCAAGAGACCCAGTACTTC
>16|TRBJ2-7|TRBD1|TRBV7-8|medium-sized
CASSQKTGTGSYEQYF
TGTGCCAGCAGCCAAAAAACCGGGACAGGGTCCTACGAGCAGTACTTC